The T cell receptor beta chain under discussion was sequenced for a study of TIL therapy for anti-PD-1-resistant metastatic lung cancer. The sample's time point: pre-treatment sample, taken before nivolumab and TIL therapy. The immunoSEQ assay was v3. Assay: immunoSEQ multiplex PCR; the TCRdb copy retains only in-frame clones and omits some. The data show about 36,000 clones, over 70% seen once. Germline V lookup: CDR1 LNHDA, CDR2 SQIVND (reference sequence). V was clipped by 0 bases and J by 6 bases; unmatched bases: 12. CDR3 size: 18 residues. V gene TRBV19 combines with J gene TRBJ2-4; TRBD1 aligns across 9 bases. The sample consisted of blood, taken at baseline. This TCR came from a person aged 25 to 80 with non-small cell lung cancer. The CDR3 sequence is CASSIEGAAGTGRNIQYF. DNA for the CDR3: TGTGCCAGTAGTATAGAAGGCGCCGCCGGGACAGGGAGAAACATTCAGTACTTC.